This TCR beta chain was recorded in a study of regulatory T cells in long-lasting Graves disease. This clonotype was counted at least ten times. Sequencing libraries for TCR beta were prepared with iRepertoire HTBI primers and Arm-PCR of CDR3 regions. TCRdb passed the multiplex PCR reads through MiXCR, listing each CDR3 protein once. The sample yields approximately 400,000 distinct CDR3 sequences, over 9.5% seen once. Time point specified: newly diagnosed GD, antithyroid drugs for less than 3 months. Isolated PBMC RNA provided the starting material for the TCR library. The CDR3 totals 14 residues. Germline V gene sequence: CDR1 DFQATT, CDR2 SNEGSKA (reference sequence). Unmatched junction bases numbered 6, after V lost 5 bases and J lost 4 bases. Separately, the same data were catalogued under a study of T cells in Graves' hyperthyroidism and ophthalmopathy. That work contributes: Diagnoses were made from clinical symptoms, serum measures (thyroxine and TRAb), thyroid ultrasound and orbital computed tomography. The TCR CDR3 first-round RT-PCR relied on the HTBI primer set.

J is TRBJ2-1 and V is TRBV20-1; 9 positions match TRBD2. The TCR comes from a woman younger than 30 with Graves disease. This specimen consisted of peripheral blood mononuclear cells (PBMCs), obtained at new diagnosis, from a patient treated with antithyroid drugs. Here the CDR3 reads CSASSSGNYNEQFF. The CDR3 bases are TGCAGTGCTTCTTCTAGCGGGAATTACAATGAGCAGTTCTTC.